The 3 T cell receptor beta chains in this list originate from one sample, sequenced in a study of blood T cell repertoires in COVID-19. The repertoire was sequenced with immunoSEQ multiplex PCR; TCRdb's copy has only in-frame clones and lacks some. The profile shows just over 150,000 clones, about four fifths of them singletons. Sequenced sample: peripheral blood. All receptors derive from a man in his fifties or sixties with acute or convalescent COVID-19.

A remark on this clone: The same CDR3 can be traced to other DNA sequences in this sample. Here the CDR3 DNA reads TGTGCCAGCAGCTTATCCTCTAGCAATCAGCCCCAGCATTTT. This encodes CASSLSSSNQPQHF. The chain uses TRBV7-9 and TRBJ1-5; D is unclear. Between the trimmed V and J ends, which lost 2 bases and 0 bases, there was a span of 5 bases. Germline CDR1 is SEHNR and CDR2 is FQNEAQ (reference sequence). CDR3 length: 14 residues. Full variable domain (outside the CDR3, taken from reference TRBV7-9 and TRBJ1-5): DTGVSQNPRHKITKRGQNVTFRCDPISEHNRLYWYRQTLGQGPEFLTYFQNEAQLEKSRLLSDRFSAERPKGSFSTLEIQRTEQGDSAMYLCASSLSSSNQPQHFGDGTRLSIL.

CDR3 sequence reads: CASSDGSRVNYGYTF. Written as DNA, the CDR3 is TGTGCCAGCAGTGATGGGAGTAGAGTTAACTATGGCTACACCTTC. The rearrangement joins TRBV6-1 to TRBJ1-2; D gene unclear. The V and J ends lost 3 bases and 1 base respectively, with 12 bases between them. This CDR3 region has 15 residues. The germline gives CDR1 MNHNS, CDR2 SASEGT.

The chain joins TRBV5-1 to TRBJ2-2, with 12 nucleotides matching TRBD2. Germline lookup yields CDR1 SGHRS and CDR2 YFSETQ. V trimming: 2 bases; J trimming: 0 bases; junction bases outside the gene matches: 5. The CDR3 is 18 amino acids. CDR3 DNA sequence: TGCGCCAGCAGCTTCCTACTAGCGGGGGGCGCGAACACCGGGGAGCTGTTTTTT. It is translated as CASSFLLAGGANTGELFF.